A selection of T cell receptor beta chains follows, all from one sample in a study of blood T cell repertoires in COVID-19. The method was immunoSEQ multiplex PCR; TCRdb's version includes in-frame clones alone and lacks a portion of them. The sample yields tens of thousands of clones, 88% seen once. Sequenced sample: peripheral blood. Receptors originate from a woman at least 80 years old with acute or convalescent COVID-19. The CDR3 runs from the conserved cysteine through the conserved F or W. The order of the fields is J gene, clone size, D gene, V gene, CDR3 protein, CDR3 DNA. The D gene is left open where the match is weak. Clone size is not always given. Where it is, it says once, few, many or a class for expanded clones.

>TRBJ1-3|NA|NA|TRBV30
CAWRRTDSGNTIYF
TGTGCCTGGAGAAGGACAGACTCTGGAAACACCATATATTTT
>TRBJ1-1|NA|TRBD1|TRBV6-5
CASSYGTAYTEAFF
TGTGCCAGCAGTTACGGGACAGCCTACACTGAAGCTTTCTTT
>TRBJ2-1|NA|NA|TRBV9
CASSVSLYSYNEQFF
TGTGCCAGCAGCGTATCACTATACTCCTACAATGAGCAGTTCTTC
>TRBJ2-5|NA|TRBD1|TRBV9
CASSVGGQGLETQYF
TGTGCCAGCAGCGTAGGGGGACAGGGTCTAGAGACCCAGTACTTC
>TRBJ1-4|NA|TRBD1|TRBV7-2
CASSARQGGKLFF
TGTGCCAGCAGCGCTCGACAGGGTGGGAAACTGTTTTTT
>TRBJ1-2|NA|NA|TRBV27
CASMGWGGKDYGYTF
TGTGCCAGCATGGGGTGGGGGGGAAAGGACTATGGCTACACCTTC
>TRBJ1-2|NA|NA|TRBV5-1
CASSLELLQGRGYTF
TGCGCCAGCAGCTTGGAGTTATTACAGGGCCGCGGCTACACCTTC
>TRBJ1-5|few|TRBD1|TRBV28
CASQGGPGQPQHF
TGTGCCAGCCAAGGGGGCCCTGGACAGCCCCAGCATTTT
>TRBJ1-5|once|NA|TRBV24-1
CATSRGNSNQPQHF
TGTGCCACTAGCAGGGGAAATAGCAATCAGCCCCAGCATTTT
>TRBJ2-1|NA|TRBD1|TRBV4-2
CASSQGTGGAYNEQFF
TGTGCCAGCAGCCAAGGGACAGGGGGGGCCTACAATGAGCAGTTCTTC
>TRBJ1-2|NA|NA|TRBV6-2/TRBV6-3
CASSPQGPLSGYTF
TGTGCCAGCAGTCCCCAGGGTCCGCTCTCCGGCTACACCTTC
>TRBJ2-1|NA|NA|TRBV7-2
CASSFEAENEQFF
TGTGCCAGCAGCTTCGAAGCTGAGAATGAGCAGTTCTTC
>TRBJ2-2|NA|NA|TRBV5-1
CASSWSSANTGELFF
TGCGCCAGCAGTTGGTCGAGCGCGAACACCGGGGAGCTGTTTTTT
>TRBJ2-2|NA|NA|TRBV5-1
CASSARRASGELFF
TGCGCCAGCAGCGCCCGGAGGGCATCCGGGGAGCTGTTTTTT
>TRBJ1-2|NA|NA|TRBV6-2/TRBV6-3
CASSYGGFDYGYTF
TGTGCCAGCAGTTACGGCGGGTTCGACTATGGCTACACCTTC
>TRBJ1-3|NA|TRBD1|TRBV19
CASKDRDPSGNTIYF
TGTGCCAGTAAGGACAGGGACCCCTCTGGAAACACCATATATTTT
>TRBJ1-1|NA|TRBD1|TRBV4-3
CASSRAGTGNTEAFF
TGCGCCAGCAGCCGGGCCGGGACAGGGAACACTGAAGCTTTCTTT
>TRBJ1-1|NA|TRBD1|TRBV7-9
CASSPRTGNTEAFF
TGTGCCAGCAGTCCCCGGACAGGGAACACTGAAGCTTTCTTT
>TRBJ1-6|NA|NA|TRBV30
CAWSGGPNSPLHF
TGTGCCTGGAGTGGGGGGCCCAATTCACCCCTCCACTTT
>TRBJ2-6|once|NA|TRBV2
CASSDWASGANVLTF
TGTGCCAGCAGTGATTGGGCATCTGGGGCCAACGTCCTGACTTTC
>TRBJ1-2|NA|NA|TRBV6-4
CASSPQGNYGYTF
TGTGCCAGCAGTCCACAGGGTAACTATGGCTACACCTTC
>TRBJ1-2|NA|NA|TRBV3-1/TRBV3-2
CASSYSDRIYGYTF
TGTGCCAGCAGCTACTCCGACAGGATCTATGGCTACACCTTC
>TRBJ2-1|NA|NA|TRBV3-1/TRBV3-2
CASSRDSSYNEQFF
TGTGCCAGCAGCCGTGACAGCTCCTACAATGAGCAGTTCTTC
>TRBJ2-5|once|NA|TRBV23-1
CASSQFSHGGQGRSSVTQYF
TGCGCCAGCAGTCAATTTTCCCACGGAGGTCAAGGGAGGTCCTCGGTGACCCAGTACTTC
>TRBJ2-2|NA|TRBD1|TRBV19
CASSLGTAANTGELFF
TGTGCCAGTAGCCTAGGGACAGCGGCGAACACCGGGGAGCTGTTTTTT
>TRBJ2-1|NA|TRBD2|TRBV9
CASSVDISGTHSYNEQFF
TGTGCCAGCAGCGTAGATATTAGCGGGACGCACTCCTACAATGAGCAGTTCTTC
>TRBJ1-4|NA|TRBD1|TRBV30
CAWTGQAFGNEKLFF
TGTGCCTGGACGGGACAGGCCTTTGGTAATGAAAAACTGTTTTTT
>TRBJ2-1|once|NA|TRBV19
CASSLTGSGEQFF
TGTGCCAGTAGCCTAACAGGTTCCGGTGAGCAGTTCTTC
>TRBJ1-5|NA|NA|TRBV19
CASPAPGGQPQHF
TGTGCCAGTCCTGCTCCGGGGGGGCAGCCCCAGCATTTT